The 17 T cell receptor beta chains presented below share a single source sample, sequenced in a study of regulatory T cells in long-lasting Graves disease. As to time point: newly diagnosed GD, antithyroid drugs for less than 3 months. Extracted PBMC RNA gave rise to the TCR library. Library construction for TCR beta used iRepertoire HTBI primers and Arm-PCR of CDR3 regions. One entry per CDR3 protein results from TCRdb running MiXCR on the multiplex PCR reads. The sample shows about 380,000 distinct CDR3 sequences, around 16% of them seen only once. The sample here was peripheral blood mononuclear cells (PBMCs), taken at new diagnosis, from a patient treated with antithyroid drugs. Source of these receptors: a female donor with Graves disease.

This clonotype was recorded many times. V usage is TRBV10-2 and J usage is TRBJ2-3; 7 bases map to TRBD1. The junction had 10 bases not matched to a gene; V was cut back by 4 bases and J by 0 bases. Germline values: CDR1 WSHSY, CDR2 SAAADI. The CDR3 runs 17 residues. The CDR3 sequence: CASSGYGTDSSTDTQYF. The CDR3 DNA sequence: TGCGCCAGCAGTGGGTACGGGACAGACTCTAGCACAGATACGCAGTATTTT.

CDR3 region: CASSLKSTGSGANVLTF. The CDR3, as DNA: TGCGCCAGCAGCCTAAAAAGTACAGGCTCTGGGGCCAACGTCCTGACTTTC. This chain uses TRBV4-1 with TRBJ2-6, with D possibly matching TRBD1 (5 bases). The V gene lost 4 bases and the J gene lost 0 bases, with 13 bases spanning the gap. Per germline, CDR1 MGHRA and CDR2 YSYEKL. The CDR3 extends over 17 amino acids.

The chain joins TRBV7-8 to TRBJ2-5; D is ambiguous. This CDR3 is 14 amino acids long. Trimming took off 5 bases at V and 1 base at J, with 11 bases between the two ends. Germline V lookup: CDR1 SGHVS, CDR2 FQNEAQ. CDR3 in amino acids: CASSPPVGQETQYF. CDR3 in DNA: TGTGCCAGCAGCCCCCCGGTGGGCCAAGAGACCCAGTACTTC.

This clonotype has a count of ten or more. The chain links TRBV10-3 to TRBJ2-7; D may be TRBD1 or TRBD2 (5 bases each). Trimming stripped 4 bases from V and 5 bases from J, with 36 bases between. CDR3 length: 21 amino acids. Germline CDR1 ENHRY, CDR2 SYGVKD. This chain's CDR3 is CAISGGPLKGKRDPIRDEQYF. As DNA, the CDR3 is TGTGCCATCAGTGGGGGACCACTAAAAGGGAAACGGGACCCCATTAGGGACGAGCAGTACTTC.

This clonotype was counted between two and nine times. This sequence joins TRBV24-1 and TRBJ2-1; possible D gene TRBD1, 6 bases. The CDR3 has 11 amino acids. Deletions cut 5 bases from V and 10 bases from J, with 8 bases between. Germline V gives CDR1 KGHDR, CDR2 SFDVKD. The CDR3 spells CATSVGTEQFF. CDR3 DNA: TGTGCCACCAGTGTGGGGACAGAGCAGTTCTTC.

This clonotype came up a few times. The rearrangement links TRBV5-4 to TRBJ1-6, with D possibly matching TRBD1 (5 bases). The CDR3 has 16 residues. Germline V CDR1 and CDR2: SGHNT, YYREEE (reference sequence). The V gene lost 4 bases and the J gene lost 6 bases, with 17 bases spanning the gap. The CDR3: CASSMAGASGNSPLHF. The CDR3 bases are TGTGCCAGCAGCATGGCCGGGGCGTCGGGTAATTCACCCCTCCACTTT.

CDR3 DNA: TGTGCCAGCAGCTTAATAGCGGGAGTAAGCAATGAGCAGTTCTTC. The encoded protein is CASSLIAGVSNEQFF. This rearrangement joins TRBV7-3 to TRBJ2-1; TRBD2 aligns across 9 bases. CDR3 length: 15 residues. V lost 1 base to trimming and J lost 6 bases; unmatched junction nucleotides: 4. The V gene's germline CDR1 is SGHTA and CDR2 FQGTGA.

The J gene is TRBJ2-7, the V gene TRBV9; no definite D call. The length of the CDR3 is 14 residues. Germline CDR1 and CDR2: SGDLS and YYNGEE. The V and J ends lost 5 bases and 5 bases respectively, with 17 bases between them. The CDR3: CASSGSRNGHEQYF. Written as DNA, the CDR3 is TGTGCCAGCAGTGGGTCCCGAAATGGCCACGAGCAGTACTTC. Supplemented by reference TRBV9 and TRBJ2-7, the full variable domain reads DSGVTQTPKHLITATGQRVTLRCSPRSGDLSVYWYQQSLDQGLQFLIQYYNGEERAKGNILERFSAQQFPDLHSELNLSSLELGDSALYFCASSGSRNGHEQYFGPGTRLTVT.

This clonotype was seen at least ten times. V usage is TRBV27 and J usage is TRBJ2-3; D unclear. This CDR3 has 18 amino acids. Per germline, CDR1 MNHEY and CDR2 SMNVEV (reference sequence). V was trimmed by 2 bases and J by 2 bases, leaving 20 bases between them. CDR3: CASSLQLPGTGPTDTQYF. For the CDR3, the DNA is TGTGCCAGCAGTTTACAGCTCCCAGGCACCGGACCCACAGATACGCAGTATTTT.

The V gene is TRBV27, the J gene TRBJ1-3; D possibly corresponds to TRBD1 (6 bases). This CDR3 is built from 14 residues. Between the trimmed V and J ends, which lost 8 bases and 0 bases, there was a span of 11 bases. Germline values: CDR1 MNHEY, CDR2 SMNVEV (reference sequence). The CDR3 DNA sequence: TGTGCCAGCCAGGGACAAAGCTCTGGAAACACCATATATTTT. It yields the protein CASQGQSSGNTIYF.

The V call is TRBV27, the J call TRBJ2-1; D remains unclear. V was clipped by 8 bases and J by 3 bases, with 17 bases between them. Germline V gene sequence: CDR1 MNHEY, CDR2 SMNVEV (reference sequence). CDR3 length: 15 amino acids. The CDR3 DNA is TGTGCCAGCCTGAGCCGGGCAAGAATCTACAATGAGCAGTTCTTC. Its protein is CASLSRARIYNEQFF.

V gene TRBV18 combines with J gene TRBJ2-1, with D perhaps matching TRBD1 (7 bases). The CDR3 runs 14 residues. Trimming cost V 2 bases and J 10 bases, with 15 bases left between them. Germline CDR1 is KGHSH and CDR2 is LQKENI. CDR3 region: CASSPAGQRTEQFF. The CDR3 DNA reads TGTGCCAGCTCACCAGCGGGACAGAGGACGGAGCAGTTCTTC.

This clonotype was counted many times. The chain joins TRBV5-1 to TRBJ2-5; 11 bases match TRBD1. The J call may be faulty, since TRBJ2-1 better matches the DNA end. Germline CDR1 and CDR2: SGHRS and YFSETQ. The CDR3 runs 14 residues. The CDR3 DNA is TGCGCCAGCAGCTTTGGACAGGGGGCAGGTGAGCAGTTCTTC. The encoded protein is CASSFGQGAGEQFF.

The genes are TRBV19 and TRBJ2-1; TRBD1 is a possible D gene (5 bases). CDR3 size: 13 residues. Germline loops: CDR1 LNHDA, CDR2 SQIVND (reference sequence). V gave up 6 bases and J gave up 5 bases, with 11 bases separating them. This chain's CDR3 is CASRIDSNNEQFF. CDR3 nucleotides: TGTGCCAGTAGAATCGACAGCAACAATGAGCAGTTCTTC. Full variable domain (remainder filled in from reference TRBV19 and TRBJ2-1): DGGITQSPKYLFRKEGQNVTLSCEQNLNHDAMYWYRQDPGQGLRLIYYSQIVNDFQKGDIAEGYSVSREKKESFPLTVTSAQKNPTAFYLCASRIDSNNEQFFGPGTRLTVL.

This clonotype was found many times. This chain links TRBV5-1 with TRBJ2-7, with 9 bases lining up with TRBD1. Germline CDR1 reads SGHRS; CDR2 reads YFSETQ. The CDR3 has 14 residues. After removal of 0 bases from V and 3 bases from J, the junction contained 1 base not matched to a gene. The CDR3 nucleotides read TGCGCCAGCAGCTTGGGGACAGGGGTCTACGAGCAGTACTTC. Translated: CASSLGTGVYEQYF.

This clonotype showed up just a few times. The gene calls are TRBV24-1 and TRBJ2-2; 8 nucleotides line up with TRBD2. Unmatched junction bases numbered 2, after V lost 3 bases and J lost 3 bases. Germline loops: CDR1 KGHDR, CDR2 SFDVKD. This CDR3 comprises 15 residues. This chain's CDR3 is CATSDRGGDTGELFF. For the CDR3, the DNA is TGTGCCACCAGTGATCGGGGGGGAGACACCGGGGAGCTGTTTTTT.

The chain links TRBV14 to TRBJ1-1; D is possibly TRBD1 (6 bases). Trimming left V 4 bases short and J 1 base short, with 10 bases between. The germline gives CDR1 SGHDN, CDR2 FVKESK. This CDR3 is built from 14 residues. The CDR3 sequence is CASSRDTPNTEAFF. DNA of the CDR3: TGTGCCAGCAGCCGGGACACCCCGAACACTGAAGCTTTCTTT. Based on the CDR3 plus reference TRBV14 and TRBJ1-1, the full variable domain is EAGVTQFPSHSVIEKGQTVTLRCDPISGHDNLYWYRRVMGKEIKFLLHFVKESKQDESGMPNNRFLAERTGGTYSTLKVQPAELEDSGVYFCASSRDTPNTEAFFGQGTRLTVV.